This TCR beta chain was captured in a study of molecular identifiers for immune sequencing clone quantification. The overall study: In the replicates, RNA derived from around 20,000 or 99,000 naive CD8 cells was divided into five parts, and four were sequenced.

Sorting selected naive CD8 T cells with a CD8+CD4-CCR7+CD45RA+ phenotype. V trimming: 4 bases; J trimming: 0 bases; junction bases outside the gene matches: 5. Germline assignment: CDR1 SGHRS and CDR2 YFSETQ. The CDR3 is made up of 15 amino acids. Whole-study results and caveats: For highly expanded clones, sizes could be underestimated when identical TCR molecules share a barcode.

In its sample, this clonotype was seen many times. What it recognizes is unknown. TCRdb reprocessed the PCR reads via MiXCR and lists one record per CDR3 protein. The data show some 70,000 distinct CDR3 sequences, around 18% seen once. Material: naive CD8+ T cells from blood, with Jurkat cell RNA spiked in. Subset given: FACS-sorted CD8+CD4-CCR7+CD45RA+ naive T cells. The sequence derives from a human donor in good health. Some libraries in this study had Jurkat cell RNA spiked in. The chain carries TRBV5-1 and TRBJ2-3, with 7 bases that match TRBD2. The CDR3: CASSQIAGSTDTQYF. The CDR3 region has the DNA TGCGCCAGCAGCCAAATAGCGGGTAGCACAGATACGCAGTATTTT.